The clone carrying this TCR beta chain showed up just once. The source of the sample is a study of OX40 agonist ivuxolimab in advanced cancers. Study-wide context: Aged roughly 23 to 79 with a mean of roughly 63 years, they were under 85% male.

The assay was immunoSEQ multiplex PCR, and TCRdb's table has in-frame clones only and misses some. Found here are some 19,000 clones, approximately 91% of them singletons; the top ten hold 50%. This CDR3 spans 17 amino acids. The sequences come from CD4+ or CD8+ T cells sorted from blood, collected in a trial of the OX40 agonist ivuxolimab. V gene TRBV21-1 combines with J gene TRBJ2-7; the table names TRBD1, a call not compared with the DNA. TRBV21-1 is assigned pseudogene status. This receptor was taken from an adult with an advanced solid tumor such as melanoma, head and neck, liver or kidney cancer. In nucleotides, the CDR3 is TGTGCCAGCAGCAAAGGCGCTTGGGACAGGGGGCGTTACGAGCAGTACTTC. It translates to CASSKGAWDRGRYEQYF.